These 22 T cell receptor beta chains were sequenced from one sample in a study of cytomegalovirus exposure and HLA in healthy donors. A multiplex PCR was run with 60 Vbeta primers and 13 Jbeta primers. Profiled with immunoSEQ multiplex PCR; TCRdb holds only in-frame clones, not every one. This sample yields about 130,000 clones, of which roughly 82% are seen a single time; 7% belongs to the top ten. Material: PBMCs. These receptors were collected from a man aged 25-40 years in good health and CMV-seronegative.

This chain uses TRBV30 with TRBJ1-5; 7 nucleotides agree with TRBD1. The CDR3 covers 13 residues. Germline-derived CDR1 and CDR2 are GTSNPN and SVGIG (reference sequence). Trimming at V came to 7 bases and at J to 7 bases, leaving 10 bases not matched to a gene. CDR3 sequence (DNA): TGTGCCTATCAAGAGGGGGCCGGACAGCCCCAGCATTTT. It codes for CAYQEGAGQPQHF.

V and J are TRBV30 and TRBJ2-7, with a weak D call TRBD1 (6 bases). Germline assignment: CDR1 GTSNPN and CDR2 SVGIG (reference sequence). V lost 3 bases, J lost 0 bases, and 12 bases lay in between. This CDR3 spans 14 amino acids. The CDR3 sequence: CAWSTPGDSYEQYF. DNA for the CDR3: TGTGCCTGGAGCACTCCAGGGGACTCCTACGAGCAGTACTTC.

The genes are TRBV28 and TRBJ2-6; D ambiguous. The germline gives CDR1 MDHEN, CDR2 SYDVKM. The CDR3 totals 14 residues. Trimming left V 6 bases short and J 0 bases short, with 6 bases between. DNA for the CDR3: TGTGCCAGCAGCACTATCTCTGGGGCCAACGTCCTGACTTTC. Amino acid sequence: CASSTISGANVLTF.

This CDR3 reads CASSSSSGGPSYEQYF. The CDR3 DNA is TGTGCCAGCAGCTCGTCTAGCGGGGGGCCCTCCTACGAGCAGTACTTC. This sequence joins TRBV7-9 and TRBJ2-7, with 11 bases lining up with TRBD2. Germline V gene data show CDR1 as SEHNR and CDR2 as FQNEAQ (reference sequence). The CDR3 is made up of 16 amino acids. V gave up 4 bases and J gave up 0 bases; unmatched junction bases: 5. Combining the CDR3 with reference TRBV7-9 and TRBJ2-7 gives the whole variable domain DTGVSQNPRHKITKRGQNVTFRCDPISEHNRLYWYRQTLGQGPEFLTYFQNEAQLEKSRLLSDRFSAERPKGSFSTLEIQRTEQGDSAMYLCASSSSSGGPSYEQYFGPGTRLTVT.

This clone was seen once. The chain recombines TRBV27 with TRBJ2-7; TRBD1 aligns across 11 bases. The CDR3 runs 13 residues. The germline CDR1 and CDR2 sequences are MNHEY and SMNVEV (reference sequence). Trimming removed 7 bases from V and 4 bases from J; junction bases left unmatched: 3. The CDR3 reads CASKRDRGYEQYF. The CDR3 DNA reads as TGTGCCAGCAAACGGGACAGGGGGTACGAGCAGTACTTC.

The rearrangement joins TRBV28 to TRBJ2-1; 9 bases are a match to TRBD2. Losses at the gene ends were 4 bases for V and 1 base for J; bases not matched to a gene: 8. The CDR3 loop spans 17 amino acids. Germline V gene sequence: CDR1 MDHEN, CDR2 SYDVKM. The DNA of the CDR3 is TGTGCCAGCAGTTCCATGCGGGAGGGTAGGTCCTACAATGAGCAGTTCTTC. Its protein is CASSSMREGRSYNEQFF.

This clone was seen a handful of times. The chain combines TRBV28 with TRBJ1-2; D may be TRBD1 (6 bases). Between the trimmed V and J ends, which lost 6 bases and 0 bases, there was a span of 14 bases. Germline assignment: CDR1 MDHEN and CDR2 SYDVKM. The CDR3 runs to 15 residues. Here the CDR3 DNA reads TGTGCCAGCAGGACAGGATTCGGACCTAACTATGGCTACACCTTC. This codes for CASRTGFGPNYGYTF.

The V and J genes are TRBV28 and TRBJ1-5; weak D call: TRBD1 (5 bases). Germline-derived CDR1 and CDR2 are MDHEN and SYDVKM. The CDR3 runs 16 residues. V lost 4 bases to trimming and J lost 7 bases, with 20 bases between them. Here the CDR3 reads CASSWIYGGLSQPQHF. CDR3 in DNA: TGTGCCAGCAGTTGGATCTACGGGGGTCTATCGCAGCCCCAGCATTTT.

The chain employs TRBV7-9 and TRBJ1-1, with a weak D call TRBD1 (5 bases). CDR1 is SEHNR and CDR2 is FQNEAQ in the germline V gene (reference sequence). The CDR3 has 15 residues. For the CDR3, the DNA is TGTTCCGCCACGGGGGGGGACTTCATGAACACTGAAGCTTTCTTT. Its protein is CSATGGDFMNTEAFF.

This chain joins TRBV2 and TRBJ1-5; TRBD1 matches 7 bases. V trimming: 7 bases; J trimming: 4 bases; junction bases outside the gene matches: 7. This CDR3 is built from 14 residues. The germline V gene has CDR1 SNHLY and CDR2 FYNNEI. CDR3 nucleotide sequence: TGTGCCAGCAAGCGGACAGGCGATAATCAGCCCCAGCATTTT. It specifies CASKRTGDNQPQHF.

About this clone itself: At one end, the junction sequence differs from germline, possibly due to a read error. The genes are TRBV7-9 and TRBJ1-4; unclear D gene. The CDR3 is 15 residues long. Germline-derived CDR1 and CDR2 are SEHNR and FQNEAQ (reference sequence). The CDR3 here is CASSPDGAPNEKLFF. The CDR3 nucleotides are TGTGCCAGCAGCCCAGACGGAGCCCCTAACGAAAAACTGTTTTTT.

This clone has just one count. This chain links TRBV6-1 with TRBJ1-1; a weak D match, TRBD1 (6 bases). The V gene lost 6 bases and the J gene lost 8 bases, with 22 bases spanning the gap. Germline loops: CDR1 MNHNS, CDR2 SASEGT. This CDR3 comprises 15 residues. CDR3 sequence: CASSRKQGGVLEAFF. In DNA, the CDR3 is TGTGCCAGCAGCCGAAAACAGGGTGGCGTTCTGGAAGCTTTCTTT.

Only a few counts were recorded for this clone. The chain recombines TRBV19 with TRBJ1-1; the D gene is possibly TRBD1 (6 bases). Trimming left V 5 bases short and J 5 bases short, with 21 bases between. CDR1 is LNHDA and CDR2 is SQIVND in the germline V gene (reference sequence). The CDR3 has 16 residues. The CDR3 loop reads CASSSRDTEFGTEAFF. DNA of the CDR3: TGTGCCAGTAGTTCCCGGGACACGGAGTTCGGAACTGAAGCTTTCTTT.

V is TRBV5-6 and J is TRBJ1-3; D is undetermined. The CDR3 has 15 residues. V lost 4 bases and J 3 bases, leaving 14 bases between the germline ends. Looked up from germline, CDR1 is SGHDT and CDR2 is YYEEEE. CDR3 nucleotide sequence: TGTGCCAGCAGCCCCCAGCGGTCAGATGGAAACACCATATATTTT. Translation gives CASSPQRSDGNTIYF. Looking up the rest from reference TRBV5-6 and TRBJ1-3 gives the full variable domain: DAGVTQSPTHLIKTRGQQVTLRCSPKSGHDTVSWYQQALGQGPQFIFQYYEEEERQRGNFPDRFSGHQFPNYSSELNVNALLLGDSALYLCASSPQRSDGNTIYFGEGSWLTVV.

Written as DNA, the CDR3 is TGTGCCGCTAGCGGGGCCAACGTCCTGACTTTC. Amino acids: CAASGANVLTF. The genes are TRBV30 and TRBJ2-6, with D possibly being TRBD2 (5 bases). This CDR3 spans 11 amino acids. Trimming removed 8 bases at V and 4 bases at J, with 6 bases between. Looked up from germline, CDR1 is GTSNPN and CDR2 is SVGIG (reference sequence).

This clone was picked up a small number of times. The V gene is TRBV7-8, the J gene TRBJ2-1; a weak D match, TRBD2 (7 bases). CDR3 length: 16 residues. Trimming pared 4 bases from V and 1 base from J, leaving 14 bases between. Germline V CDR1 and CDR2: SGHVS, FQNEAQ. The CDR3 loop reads CASSSGGGGSYNEQFF. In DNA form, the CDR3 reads TGTGCCAGCAGCTCGGGGGGCGGGGGATCCTACAATGAGCAGTTCTTC.

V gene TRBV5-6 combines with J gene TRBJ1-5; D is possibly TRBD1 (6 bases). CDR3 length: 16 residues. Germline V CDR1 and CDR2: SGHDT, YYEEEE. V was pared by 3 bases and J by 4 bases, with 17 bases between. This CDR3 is CASSSAAGTPNQPQHF. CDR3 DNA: TGTGCCAGCAGCTCGGCGGCCGGGACACCTAATCAGCCCCAGCATTTT.

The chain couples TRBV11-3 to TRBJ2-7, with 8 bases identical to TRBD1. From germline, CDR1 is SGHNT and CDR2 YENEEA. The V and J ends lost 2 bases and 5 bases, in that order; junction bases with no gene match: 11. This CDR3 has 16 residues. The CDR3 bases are TGTGCCAGCAGCTTAAACCCCTCAGGGGGCAGCGACGAGCAGTACTTC. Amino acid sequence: CASSLNPSGGSDEQYF.

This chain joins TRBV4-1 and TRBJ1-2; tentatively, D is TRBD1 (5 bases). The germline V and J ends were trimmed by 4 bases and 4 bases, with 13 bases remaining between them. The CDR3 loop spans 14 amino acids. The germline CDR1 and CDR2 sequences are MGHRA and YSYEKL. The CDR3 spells CASSRPGESYGYTF. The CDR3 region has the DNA TGCGCCAGCAGCCGCCCGGGGGAATCCTATGGCTACACCTTC.

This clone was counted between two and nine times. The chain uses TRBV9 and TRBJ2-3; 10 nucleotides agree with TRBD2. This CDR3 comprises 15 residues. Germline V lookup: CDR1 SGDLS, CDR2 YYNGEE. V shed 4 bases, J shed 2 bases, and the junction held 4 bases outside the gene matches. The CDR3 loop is CASSLAGEVTDTQYF. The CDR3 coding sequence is TGTGCCAGCAGCCTAGCGGGGGAGGTCACAGATACGCAGTATTTT.

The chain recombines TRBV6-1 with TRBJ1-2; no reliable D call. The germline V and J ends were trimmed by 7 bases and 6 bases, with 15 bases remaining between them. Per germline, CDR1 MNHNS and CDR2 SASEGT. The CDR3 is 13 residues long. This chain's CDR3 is CASIYGVGDGYTF. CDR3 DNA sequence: TGTGCCAGCATATACGGGGTTGGGGATGGCTACACCTTC.

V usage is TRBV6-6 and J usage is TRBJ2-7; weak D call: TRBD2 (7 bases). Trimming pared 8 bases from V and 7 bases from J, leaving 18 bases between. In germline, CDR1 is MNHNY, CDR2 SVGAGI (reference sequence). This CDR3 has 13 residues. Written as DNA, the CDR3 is TGTGCCAGCTGCTCTCGGGGGGCTGGAGAGCAGTACTTC. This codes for CASCSRGAGEQYF.